This T cell receptor (beta chain) derives from a study of cytomegalovirus exposure and HLA in healthy donors. Using immunoSEQ multiplex PCR, the repertoire was profiled, and TCRdb retains in-frame clones only, with some absent. This sample carries 150,000 to 200,000 clones, around 88% of them seen once, and the ten largest clones take 2% to 2.5%. Donors came from a validation cohort of fewer than 150 subjects, distinct from the first 666-subject cohort. The germline gives CDR1 KGHSH, CDR2 LQKENI. With V trimmed by 0 bases and J by 1 base, 5 bases remained unmatched. The CDR3 sequence is 16 residues long.

Sequences were obtained from PBMCs. The J gene is TRBJ1-1, the V gene TRBV18; 7 bases fit TRBD1. This clonotype was sampled from a woman in her late teens or twenties in good health and CMV-seronegative. In nucleotides, the CDR3 is TGTGCCAGCTCACCACCGAGGGCAGGGGGGAACACTGAAGCTTTCTTT. Translating it yields CASSPPRAGGNTEAFF.